These 17 T cell receptor beta chains were sequenced from one sample in a study of cytomegalovirus exposure and HLA in healthy donors. 60 Vbeta and 13 Jbeta primers were used in PCR. Assay used: immunoSEQ multiplex PCR; TCRdb lists only in-frame clones, some missing. The table records about 120,000 clones, around 80% of them present only once. Material: PBMCs. Source of these receptors: a woman aged 45-65 years in good health and CMV-seropositive.

A note on this clone: At one end, the junction sequence differs from germline, possibly due to a read error. The rearrangement joins TRBV7-7 to TRBJ2-1; 9 bases map to TRBD2. The germline V gene encodes CDR1 SSHAT and CDR2 FNYEAQ (reference sequence). This CDR3 contains 15 residues. The CDR3 region has the DNA TGTGCTAGCAGCCAAAGTAGCGGGAGTTTCAATGAGCAGTTCTTC. This codes for CASSQSSGSFNEQFF.

The gene calls are TRBV27 and TRBJ1-2; possibly TRBD1 for D (5 bases). Trimming left V 7 bases short and J 3 bases short, with 15 bases between. CDR3 length: 14 residues. In germline, CDR1 is MNHEY, CDR2 SMNVEV (reference sequence). This CDR3 is CASNLVGRDYGYTF. In nucleotides, the CDR3 is TGTGCCAGCAATCTGGTGGGCAGGGACTATGGCTACACCTTC.

The J gene is TRBJ2-2, the V gene TRBV27, with 10 nucleotides matching TRBD1. There are 19 residues in the CDR3. Trimming at V came to 5 bases and at J to 4 bases, leaving 16 bases not matched to a gene. Germline V gene data show CDR1 as MNHEY and CDR2 as SMNVEV (reference sequence). CDR3 residues: CASSAWGTGAGRGTGELFF. The CDR3 DNA reads TGTGCCAGCAGTGCCTGGGGGACAGGGGCGGGGAGGGGCACCGGGGAGCTGTTTTTT.

The J gene is TRBJ1-4, the V gene TRBV18; D ambiguous. V was cut by 3 bases and J by 0 bases, with 8 bases left in between. Germline CDR1 and CDR2: KGHSH and LQKENI. This CDR3 comprises 15 residues. The CDR3 DNA sequence: TGTGCCAGCTCACCTCGAACAGCAACTAATGAAAAACTGTTTTTT. It translates to CASSPRTATNEKLFF. Drawing the rest from reference TRBV18 and TRBJ1-4, the complete variable domain is NAGVMQNPRHLVRRRGQEARLRCSPMKGHSHVYWYRQLPEEGLKFMVYLQKENIIDESGMPKERFSAEFPKEGPSILRIQQVVRGDSAAYFCASSPRTATNEKLFFGSGTQLSVL.

V and J are TRBV5-1 and TRBJ1-2; 8 nucleotides align to TRBD1. From germline, CDR1 is SGHRS and CDR2 YFSETQ. Trimming removed 4 bases from V and 8 bases from J; junction bases left unmatched: 10. The CDR3 length is 14 residues. CDR3 in amino acids: CASSPSGTGFGYTF. The CDR3 bases are TGCGCCAGCAGCCCCTCCGGGACAGGTTTCGGCTACACCTTC.

This clone was seen a few times. This chain links TRBV19 with TRBJ1-2, with D uncertain. Germline CDR1 reads LNHDA; CDR2 reads SQIVND (reference sequence). The CDR3 extends over 13 amino acids. The V end lost 0 bases, the J end lost 5 bases, and 7 bases lay between the germline ends. CDR3 loop: CASSIDRRYGYTF. DNA of the CDR3: TGTGCCAGTAGTATAGATCGCAGATATGGCTACACCTTC.

This clone has only one observation. The chain combines TRBV7-9 with TRBJ1-2; D ambiguous. Per the germline V gene, CDR1 is SEHNR and CDR2 is FQNEAQ (reference sequence). V was pared by 2 bases and J by 4 bases, with 8 bases between. The CDR3 totals 13 residues. The CDR3 DNA is TGTGCCAGCAGCTTAAGGGAGAGCTATGGCTACACCTTC. Residues: CASSLRESYGYTF.

V is TRBV5-6 and J is TRBJ2-2, with D uncertain. Deletions cut 1 base from V and 4 bases from J, with 11 bases between. The CDR3 extends over 15 amino acids. From germline, CDR1 is SGHDT and CDR2 YYEEEE. The CDR3 reads CASSLYGPRTGELFF. The CDR3 bases are TGTGCCAGCAGCTTGTATGGGCCCCGCACCGGGGAGCTGTTTTTT. The full variable domain, with the rest looked up from reference TRBV5-6 and TRBJ2-2, is DAGVTQSPTHLIKTRGQQVTLRCSPKSGHDTVSWYQQALGQGPQFIFQYYEEEERQRGNFPDRFSGHQFPNYSSELNVNALLLGDSALYLCASSLYGPRTGELFFGEGSRLTVL.

The chain combines TRBV5-1 with TRBJ1-1, with D perhaps TRBD1 (5 bases). Between the trimmed V and J ends, which lost 1 base and 2 bases, there was a span of 9 bases. CDR3 length equals 14 residues. The V gene's germline CDR1 is SGHRS and CDR2 YFSETQ. CDR3 residues: CASSLYQGNTEAFF. The CDR3 nucleotides are TGCGCCAGCAGCTTGTACCAGGGAAACACTGAAGCTTTCTTT.

The sample holds a few counts of this clone. The rearrangement links TRBV6-6 to TRBJ2-3; the match to TRBD2 covers 12 bases. The CDR3 runs to 16 residues. From germline, CDR1 is MNHNY and CDR2 SVGAGI (reference sequence). J lost 2 bases, V lost 5 bases, and 5 bases had no gene match. The CDR3 sequence: CASSLGLAGTTDTQYF. The CDR3, as DNA: TGTGCCAGCAGTCTCGGACTAGCGGGAACCACAGATACGCAGTATTTT.

This clone was picked up a small number of times. The rearrangement joins TRBV7-2 to TRBJ2-5, with D tentatively TRBD2 (6 bases). Germline V gene data show CDR1 as SGHTA and CDR2 as FQGNSA. CDR3 length equals 17 residues. V lost 5 bases, J lost 1 base, and 20 bases lay in between. CDR3 bases: TGTGCCAGCAGCCCCCCCTGGGGGAGGCACTCCCAAGAGACCCAGTACTTC. As protein: CASSPPWGRHSQETQYF.

The V gene is TRBV15, the J gene TRBJ1-5, with D possibly TRBD1 on 5 matching bases. Trimming took 4 bases from V and 7 from J, leaving 11 bases between them. Per germline, CDR1 LNHNV and CDR2 YYDKDF (reference sequence). The CDR3 length is 13 residues. The CDR3 loop is CATSTGKGQPQHF. CDR3 coding DNA: TGTGCCACCAGCACAGGGAAGGGGCAGCCCCAGCATTTT.

The chain links TRBV4-2 to TRBJ2-7, with 9 positions matching TRBD1. In germline, CDR1 is LGHNA, CDR2 YNFKEQ. The length of the CDR3 is 16 residues. V lost 4 bases and J lost 4; bases outside the gene matches: 11. The CDR3 sequence is CASSLNPGQGLYEQYF. The DNA of the CDR3 is TGTGCCAGCAGCCTTAACCCGGGACAGGGCTTGTACGAGCAGTACTTC.

The gene calls are TRBV15 and TRBJ1-1, with D maybe TRBD1 (5 bases). V lost 0 bases and J lost 3, with 8 bases in between. This CDR3 spans 14 amino acids. Germline V gene lookup returns CDR1 LNHNV and CDR2 YYDKDF (reference sequence). CDR3 amino acids: CATSRDTTDTEAFF. The CDR3, as DNA: TGTGCCACCAGCAGAGATACGACAGACACTGAAGCTTTCTTT.

The chain employs TRBV4-2 and TRBJ2-2, with 16 bases fitting TRBD2. In germline, CDR1 is LGHNA, CDR2 YNFKEQ. The CDR3 runs 16 residues. The J segment lost 1 base and the V segment lost 8 bases, leaving 1 base of the junction unmatched. CDR3 protein: CASGTSGGGNTGELFF. The CDR3 DNA reads as TGTGCCAGCGGGACTAGCGGGGGGGGGAACACCGGGGAGCTGTTTTTT.

This clone was counted between two and nine times. This chain connects TRBV7-2 to TRBJ2-3; 7 nucleotides match TRBD2. CDR1 is SGHTA, CDR2 FQGNSA, per germline. Trimming cost V 2 bases and J 3 bases; bases outside gene matches: 5. CDR3 length: 15 residues. The CDR3 bases are TGTGCCAGCAGCTTAAGGCGGGAGAGAACAGATACGCAGTATTTT. Translation gives CASSLRRERTDTQYF.

V gene TRBV29-1 combines with J gene TRBJ2-7, with 7 bases fitting TRBD2. Germline assignment: CDR1 SQVTM and CDR2 ANQGSEA. The V and J ends lost 4 bases and 2 bases, in that order; junction bases with no gene match: 5. The CDR3 is 13 amino acids. The CDR3 DNA sequence: TGCAGCGTTGTAACCGGGACTACCTACGAGCAGTACTTC. This codes for CSVVTGTTYEQYF.